This TCR beta chain was captured in a study of blood T cells in healthy people across ages. Study-wide context: Every two T cells gave about one barcoded beta molecule via template switching.

Note on this clonotype: The antigen remains unidentified.

The second PCR ran about 6 to 11 cycles with a sample-barcoded 5' primer and J-beta primers. TCRdb reprocessed the 5' RACE reads with MiXCR, giving one entry per CDR3 protein. The data contain hundreds of thousands of distinct CDR3 sequences, about 42% of them singletons. General study results and limits: Compared with aged donors, long-lived donors showed fewer expanded clones, suggesting selection.

The donors, all healthy, were Caucasians living in Russia, aged roughly 6 to 100. In germline, CDR1 is LNHDA, CDR2 SQIVND (reference sequence). Trimming took off 10 bases at V and 6 bases at J, with 12 bases between the two ends. The CDR3 loop spans 11 amino acids. V and J are TRBV19 and TRBJ2-5; D remains ambiguous. The specimen was blood. This clonotype was sampled from a man older than 75 in good health. CDR3 sequence: CATADTQTQYF. The DNA for the CDR3 is TGTGCCACTGCCGACACCCAGACCCAGTACTTC.